Listed below are T cell receptor beta chains from one sample, sequenced in a study of cytomegalovirus exposure and HLA in healthy donors. Libraries were prepared by immunoSEQ multiplex PCR; TCRdb keeps only in-frame clonotypes and omits some of them. The sample includes some 150,000 clones, around 79% seen only once; the top ten take 2.8%. The sequenced sample was PBMCs. The receptors were gathered from a man aged 18 to 29 in good health and CMV-seronegative. Each CDR3 is given with its conserved first and last residue. A D gene is named only where the DNA matches it firmly. Part of the rows lack a size; the others show once, few, many or a class for expanded clones.

cdr3_aa cdr3_nt v_call clone_size j_call cdr3_length d_call
CASSFYWGAGADTQYF TGTGCCAGCAGCTTCTATTGGGGAGCGGGGGCAGATACGCAGTATTTT TRBV5-6 - TRBJ2-3 16 TRBD2
CASSIYSLNTGELFF TGTGCCAGTAGTATTTACAGTCTCAACACCGGGGAGCTGTTTTTT TRBV19 once TRBJ2-2 15 -
CASSLDRGSYEQYF TGTGCCAGCAGCTTAGATCGGGGGAGCTACGAGCAGTACTTC TRBV7-9 few TRBJ2-7 14 -
CASSWGGLLAKNIQYF TGTGCCAGCAGTTGGGGAGGATTACTAGCCAAAAACATTCAGTACTTC TRBV6-5 once TRBJ2-4 16 -
CASSVSSGYTGELFF TGTGCCAGCAGCGTCTCTAGCGGATACACCGGGGAGCTGTTTTTT TRBV9 few TRBJ2-2 15 TRBD2
CASTRGASDTQYF TGTGCCAGCACCCGGGGGGCCTCAGATACGCAGTATTTT TRBV6-6 once TRBJ2-3 13 -
CASNLYQETQYF TGTGCCAGCAATCTGTACCAAGAGACCCAGTACTTC TRBV2 once TRBJ2-5 12 -
CASSSSWTSGGRTYNEQFF TGTGCCAGCAGCTCGTCGTGGACTAGCGGGGGCCGGACCTACAATGAGCAGTTCTTC TRBV5-4 - TRBJ2-1 19 TRBD2
CASRPFDRGNQPQHF TGTGCCAGTAGACCGTTCGACAGGGGAAATCAGCCCCAGCATTTT TRBV19 - TRBJ1-5 15 TRBD1
CASSSSLAGGGFSYNEQFF TGTGCCAGCAGCTCCTCCCTAGCGGGGGGAGGATTCTCCTACAATGAGCAGTTCTTC TRBV5-4 - TRBJ2-1 19 TRBD2
CASTSDRGAEAFF TGTGCCAGCACCTCGGACAGGGGCGCTGAAGCTTTCTTT TRBV2 - TRBJ1-1 13 TRBD1
CASSQGTGATGELFF TGCGCCAGCAGCCAAGGTACAGGGGCCACCGGGGAGCTGTTTTTT TRBV4-1 - TRBJ2-2 15 TRBD1
CASTYRAPYNEQFF TGTGCCAGTACCTACAGGGCCCCCTACAATGAGCAGTTCTTC TRBV7-2 few TRBJ2-1 14 -
CASSFYPSGDTQYF TGTGCCAGCAGCTTCTACCCATCGGGAGATACGCAGTATTTT TRBV5-6 - TRBJ2-3 14 -
CASSSTGVTEAFF TGTGCCAGCAGTTCTACAGGGGTCACTGAAGCTTTCTTT TRBV14 few TRBJ1-1 13 TRBD1
CASSSYTDTQYF TGTGCCAGTAGTTCCTACACAGATACGCAGTATTTT TRBV19 - TRBJ2-3 12 -
CSVSTGTGLLYGYTF TGCAGCGTGTCTACCGGGACAGGGCTTCTTTATGGCTACACCTTC TRBV29-1 - TRBJ1-2 15 TRBD1
CASSSGQGYGYTF TGTGCCAGCAGCTCCGGACAGGGGTATGGCTACACCTTC TRBV5-4 - TRBJ1-2 13 TRBD1
CASSPGTGLNQPQHF TGTGCCAGCTCACCGGGAACAGGTCTCAATCAGCCCCAGCATTTT TRBV18 - TRBJ1-5 15 -
CATQAGGINEQFF TGTGCCACTCAAGCGGGGGGTATCAATGAGCAGTTCTTC TRBV15 - TRBJ2-1 13 TRBD2
CADLTRPANEKLFF TGTGCCGACCTAACTAGGCCGGCTAATGAAAAACTGTTTTTT TRBV28 - TRBJ1-4 14 -
CASSQGDRFYGYTF TGCGCCAGCAGCCAAGGAGACAGGTTCTATGGCTACACCTTC TRBV4-1 - TRBJ1-2 14 -
CASSIPREGNTIYF TGTGCCAGCAGCATACCCAGGGAAGGAAACACCATATATTTT TRBV11-3 - TRBJ1-3 14 -
CASSLGHLNTEAFF TGTGCCAGCAGCCTCGGACACCTGAACACTGAAGCTTTCTTT TRBV7-8 - TRBJ1-1 14 -
CASSLGLFGEQYF TGCGCCAGCAGCCTTGGGCTCTTTGGGGAGCAGTACTTC TRBV5-1 - TRBJ2-7 13 -
CASKSPGTGYEQYF TGTGCCAGCAAGAGTCCCGGGACAGGGTACGAGCAGTACTTC TRBV2 - TRBJ2-7 14 TRBD1
CASSLFGGAGNTIYF TGTGCCAGCAGCTTGTTTGGGGGGGCTGGAAACACCATATATTTT TRBV5-4 once TRBJ1-3 15 -
CASRAGQLNTEAFF TGTGCCAGCAGGGCGGGACAGTTGAACACTGAAGCTTTCTTT TRBV2 - TRBJ1-1 14 TRBD1
CASSLGGQSIYGYTF TGTGCCAGCAGCTTAGGGGGACAGAGCATCTATGGCTACACCTTC TRBV7-2 - TRBJ1-2 15 TRBD1
CASSLFRVGMNTEAFF TGTGCCAGCAGTTTATTCAGGGTTGGGATGAACACTGAAGCTTTCTTT TRBV27 - TRBJ1-1 16 -
CASIEWRTGGFGYTF TGTGCCAGTATCGAGTGGAGGACAGGGGGTTTTGGCTACACCTTC TRBV19 - TRBJ1-2 15 TRBD1